This T cell receptor beta chain is from a study of blood T cell repertoires in COVID-19. The overall study: Sites in the United States, Italy and Spain provided acute and convalescent COVID-19 samples. Sources were T cells, B-cell-depleted T cells, or PBMCs; the material itself was cDNA or gDNA.

The repertoire was sequenced with immunoSEQ multiplex PCR; TCRdb's copy has only in-frame clones and lacks some. The repertoire holds around 210,000 clones, approximately 84% seen once, with 7.5% to 9% in the top ten. This clone was detected a few times. During active infection, Seattle patients enrolled and were then monitored through disease. Sequencing was done on a sample of peripheral blood. This TCR derives from a woman of 80 years or more with COVID-19, enrolled during active disease.

This CDR3 is CASSLGGPVGQPQHF. In nucleotides, the CDR3 is TGTGCCAGCAGCTTAGGAGGCCCCGTGGGTCAGCCCCAGCATTTT. This chain uses TRBV7-2 with TRBJ1-5; D uncertain. CDR3 length: 15 residues. V lost 1 base, J lost 6 bases, and 13 bases lay in between. From germline, CDR1 is SGHTA and CDR2 FQGNSA.